The TCR beta chain under discussion was sequenced for a study of T cell repertoires in cytomegalovirus infection. TCRdb called the reads again in MiXCR, with one record for every CDR3 protein. The table records just over 450,000 distinct CDR3 sequences, approximately 46% of them present only once. Broader study findings: CMV-specific HLA-C-restricted TCR beta clonotypes dominated the ex vivo response.

This CDR3 is 12 amino acids long. V lost 5 bases and J lost 11, with 14 bases in between. A remark on this clonotype: Its antigen is not identified.

This receptor was obtained from a human donor in good health (CMV status not recorded). Some clones in this sample may be carry-over from other donors' samples. The chain carries TRBV12-3 or TRBV12-4 and TRBJ2-3, with D possibly being TRBD1 or TRBD2 (5 bases each). The sample here was cultured PBMCs, taken from culture after CMV antigen stimulation. As DNA, the CDR3 is TGTGCCAGCAGTACGTCCGGGACGCTGCAGTATTTT. Its protein product is CASSTSGTLQYF.